The 31 T cell receptor beta chains in this list originate from one sample, sequenced in a study of T cell responses to AZD1222 COVID-19 vaccine. Measured with immunoSEQ multiplex PCR; TCRdb has only the in-frame clones, and not every one. Of about 100,000 clones detected, about nine tenths appear once; the ten largest clones hold roughly 20%. The sequencing here drew on peripheral blood, taken on day 0 of AZD1222 vaccination. Receptor source: an adult in good health.

The chain carries TRBV3-1 (or the pseudogene TRBV3-2) and TRBJ1-5; the match to TRBD1 covers 9 bases. After removal of 3 bases from V and 3 bases from J, the junction contained 3 bases not matched to a gene. CDR3 size: 15 residues. The germline CDR1 and CDR2 sequences are LGHDT and YNNKEL (reference sequence). CDR3 DNA: TGTGCCAGCAGCCAGGACAGGGGAAACAATCAGCCCCAGCATTTT. It is translated as CASSQDRGNNQPQHF.

The chain joins TRBV2 to TRBJ2-3; the D gene could be TRBD1 or TRBD2 (6 bases each). Germline V gene lookup returns CDR1 SNHLY and CDR2 FYNNEI. This CDR3 comprises 15 residues. The V and J ends lost 5 bases and 1 base respectively, with 13 bases between them. This CDR3 reads CASSSRGGGTDTQYF. In nucleotides, the CDR3 is TGTGCCAGCAGTAGCAGGGGAGGTGGCACAGATACGCAGTATTTT. Full variable domain (outside the CDR3, taken from reference TRBV2 and TRBJ2-3): EPEVTQTPSHQVTQMGQEVILRCVPISNHLYFYWYRQILGQKVEFLVSFYNNEISEKSEIFDDQFSVERPDGSNFTLKIRSTKLEDSAMYFCASSSRGGGTDTQYFGPGTRLTVL.

The chain employs TRBV6-5 and TRBJ2-3; 9 nucleotides agree with TRBD2. J gave up 0 bases and V 2 bases, and 3 bases lay outside the gene matches. This CDR3 has 16 residues. Germline-derived CDR1 and CDR2 are MNHEY and SVGAGI. CDR3 sequence (DNA): TGTGCCAGCAGTTACGGGCGGGGGGGTAGCACAGATACGCAGTATTTT. Protein sequence: CASSYGRGGSTDTQYF.

The chain is built from TRBV6-2 or TRBV6-3 and TRBJ2-3; D possibly uses TRBD1 or TRBD2 (5 bases each). CDR1 MNHEY and CDR2 SVGEGT come from the germline V gene. The CDR3 is made up of 15 amino acids. Trimming removed 2 bases from V and 4 bases from J, with 13 bases in between. Written as DNA, the CDR3 is TGTGCCAGCAGTTACATGAGGGGCACATCAGATACGCAGTATTTT. Protein: CASSYMRGTSDTQYF.

The J gene is TRBJ1-1, the V gene TRBV15; 7 bases are shared with TRBD1. Trimming removed 6 bases from V and 1 base from J; junction bases left unmatched: 14. This CDR3 has 17 residues. The germline V gene has CDR1 LNHNV and CDR2 YYDKDF (reference sequence). The DNA for the CDR3 is TGTGCCACCAGGGGGCGGGGCCTGGGACAGACGAACACTGAAGCTTTCTTT. This codes for CATRGRGLGQTNTEAFF.

In this sample, this clone turned up many times. This chain connects TRBV19 to TRBJ2-2; TRBD1 might be the D (6 bases). Germline V gives CDR1 LNHDA, CDR2 SQIVND (reference sequence). Trimming pared 6 bases from V and 6 bases from J, leaving 20 bases between. The CDR3 sequence is 16 residues long. CDR3 sequence reads: CASSRGWGSDPGELFF. CDR3 in DNA: TGTGCCAGTAGCAGGGGCTGGGGATCGGATCCCGGGGAGCTGTTTTTT.

This chain links TRBV12-3 or TRBV12-4 with TRBJ1-4; D remains ambiguous. The CDR3 loop spans 13 amino acids. V gave up 4 bases and J gave up 5 bases, with 8 bases separating them. The CDR3 reads CASSYQRNEKLFF. In nucleotides, the CDR3 is TGTGCCAGCAGTTATCAGAGGAATGAAAAACTGTTTTTT.

In its sample, this clone was seen once. The genes are TRBV6-5 and TRBJ2-7; perhaps TRBD2 as D (6 bases). The CDR3 is 14 amino acids. Germline V gene data show CDR1 as MNHEY and CDR2 as SVGAGI. The germline V and J ends were trimmed by 2 bases and 4 bases, with 12 bases remaining between them. DNA of the CDR3: TGTGCCAGCAGTTACCGGGACGGAGGGTACGAGCAGTACTTC. This encodes CASSYRDGGYEQYF.

This sequence joins TRBV23-1 and TRBJ1-2, with TRBD1 as a possible D gene (6 bases). TRBV23-1 is an ORF; its function is uncertain. This CDR3 is 13 amino acids long. V lost 7 bases and J 7 bases, leaving 16 bases between the germline ends. CDR3 in DNA: TGCGCCAGCAATGGCAGGGGTATCAGTGGCTACACCTTC. It encodes CASNGRGISGYTF.

The chain has TRBV6-6 and TRBJ2-1; maybe TRBD1 (6 bases). Germline V gene lookup returns CDR1 MNHNY and CDR2 SVGAGI (reference sequence). The CDR3 is 15 amino acids. V lost 4 bases to trimming and J lost 4 bases, with 14 bases between them. CDR3 sequence reads: CASSFQGLGYNEQFF. In DNA, the CDR3 is TGTGCCAGCAGTTTCCAGGGGTTGGGGTACAATGAGCAGTTCTTC.

V is TRBV6-1 and J is TRBJ2-7; D is perhaps TRBD2 (6 bases). Germline CDR1 and CDR2: MNHNS and SASEGT. The CDR3 covers 16 residues. The V gene lost 4 bases and the J gene lost 2 bases, with 18 bases spanning the gap. CDR3 bases: TGTGCCAGCAGTGTCCGACCTAGTGGGGGGACCTACGAGCAGTACTTC. It is translated as CASSVRPSGGTYEQYF.

CDR3 protein: CASSRDAAYGYTF. CDR3 DNA: TGTGCCAGCAGTAGAGATGCCGCCTATGGCTACACCTTC. The chain recombines TRBV6-5 with TRBJ1-2; D remains ambiguous. V lost 5 bases and J lost 4, with 11 bases in between. The CDR3 has 13 amino acids. Germline V gene data show CDR1 as MNHEY and CDR2 as SVGAGI.

The genes are TRBV7-9 and TRBJ1-1; maybe TRBD1 (5 bases). Germline loops: CDR1 SEHNR, CDR2 FQNEAQ (reference sequence). CDR3 size: 13 residues. Trimming left V 1 base short and J 5 bases short, with 8 bases between. DNA for the CDR3: TGTGCCAGCAGCTTAGAGGGGATAACTGAAGCTTTCTTT. As protein: CASSLEGITEAFF.

In its sample, this clone was seen once. The J gene is TRBJ1-4, the V gene TRBV6-5; no definite D call. V lost 6 bases to trimming and J lost 8 bases, with 13 bases between them. The CDR3 is 13 residues long. Germline lookup yields CDR1 MNHEY and CDR2 SVGAGI. CDR3 bases: TGTGCCAGCAGAATCCCGGGGAACGAAAAACTGTTTTTT. It specifies CASRIPGNEKLFF.

This clone occurred a few times. V is TRBV15 and J is TRBJ2-7, with TRBD2 as a possible D gene (6 bases). Germline V CDR1 and CDR2: LNHNV, YYDKDF (reference sequence). This CDR3 is 14 amino acids long. The V end was cut by 1 base, the J end by 2 bases, with 9 bases between. The CDR3 DNA is TGTGCCACCAGCAGAGGGGACTCAGCCTACGAGCAGTACTTC. This translates into CATSRGDSAYEQYF. Filled out from reference TRBV15 and TRBJ2-7, the complete variable domain reads DAMVIQNPRYQVTQFGKPVTLSCSQTLNHNVMYWYQQKSSQAPKLLFHYYDKDFNNEADTPDNFQSRRPNTSFCFLDIRSPGLGDTAMYLCATSRGDSAYEQYFGPGTRLTVT.

The V call is TRBV2, the J call TRBJ2-5; weak D call: TRBD1 (7 bases). Trimming left V 1 base short and J 5 bases short, with 26 bases between. Germline CDR1 is SNHLY and CDR2 is FYNNEI. The CDR3 extends over 19 amino acids. This CDR3 reads CASSEVGGGTAPEWETQYF. In nucleotides, the CDR3 is TGTGCCAGCAGTGAAGTGGGGGGCGGGACAGCTCCCGAGTGGGAGACCCAGTACTTC.

This sequence joins TRBV19 and TRBJ2-7, with a weak D call TRBD2 (5 bases). The CDR3 loop spans 13 amino acids. Germline V lookup: CDR1 LNHDA, CDR2 SQIVND (reference sequence). V lost 5 bases, J lost 0 bases, and 8 bases lay in between. CDR3 residues: CASSPGLSYEQYF. The CDR3 DNA reads as TGTGCCAGTAGTCCCGGACTCTCCTACGAGCAGTACTTC.

The V and J genes are TRBV7-3 and TRBJ1-1; D may be TRBD1 (5 bases). Germline assignment: CDR1 SGHTA and CDR2 FQGTGA. V shed 2 bases and J shed 0 bases, with 7 bases lying between them. The CDR3 has 14 amino acids. The CDR3 is CASSLSDMNTEAFF. The CDR3 bases are TGTGCCAGCAGCTTATCGGACATGAACACTGAAGCTTTCTTT.

The rearrangement joins TRBV6-5 to TRBJ1-4; D is possibly TRBD1 (5 bases). The CDR3 totals 15 residues. The V end was cut by 0 bases, the J end by 7 bases, with 12 bases between. The germline V gene encodes CDR1 MNHEY and CDR2 SVGAGI. The CDR3 bases are TGTGCCAGCAGTTACTCGACCCAGGGAGGTGAAAAACTGTTTTTT. Translation gives CASSYSTQGGEKLFF.

This chain links TRBV3-1 (or the pseudogene TRBV3-2) with TRBJ2-5; D is perhaps TRBD2 (6 bases). This CDR3 comprises 16 residues. Germline loops: CDR1 LGHDT, CDR2 YNNKEL (reference sequence). The V end was cut by 0 bases, the J end by 1 base, with 12 bases between. The CDR3 bases are TGTGCCAGCAGCCAAGACCGGGGGACTCTCCAAGAGACCCAGTACTTC. As protein: CASSQDRGTLQETQYF.

CDR3 protein: CASTPGLAAGELFF. The CDR3 nucleotides read TGCGCCAGCACTCCGGGACTAGCGGCCGGGGAGCTGTTTTTT. The chain employs TRBV10-1 and TRBJ2-2; TRBD2 matches 11 bases. This CDR3 has 14 amino acids. V trimming: 7 bases; J trimming: 6 bases; junction bases outside the gene matches: 4. From germline, CDR1 is WNHNN and CDR2 SYGVQD (reference sequence).

This rearrangement joins TRBV30 to TRBJ2-7; 8 bases agree with TRBD2. Losses at the gene ends were 0 bases for V and 9 bases for J; bases not matched to a gene: 7. This CDR3 spans 13 amino acids. CDR1 GTSNPN and CDR2 SVGIG come from the germline V gene (reference sequence). CDR3 loop: CAWSVVAGGGQYF. CDR3 coding DNA: TGTGCCTGGAGTGTAGTTGCGGGGGGCGGGCAGTACTTC.

A word on this clone: An end of the junction differs from the germline gene, which may be a read error. This rearrangement joins TRBV2 to TRBJ2-1, with D maybe TRBD2 (7 bases). CDR3 length: 15 amino acids. CDR1 and CDR2 from the germline V gene are SNHLY and FYNNEI. This CDR3 reads CASREVGGRDNEQFF. The CDR3 DNA follows: TGTGCCAGCAGGGAAGTGGGGGGGCGGGACAATGAGCAGTTCTTC.

J is TRBJ1-2 and V is TRBV5-4; D is ambiguous. Germline V gene lookup returns CDR1 SGHNT and CDR2 YYREEE (reference sequence). V dropped 1 base and J dropped 8 bases, with 21 bases sitting between them. The CDR3 has 16 amino acids. DNA for the CDR3: TGTGCCAGCAGCTTGTTTTCGGTAGGCCGATTGGGAGGCTACACCTTC. Translating it yields CASSLFSVGRLGGYTF.

This chain joins TRBV9 and TRBJ2-3; 8 nucleotides align to TRBD1. The germline CDR1 and CDR2 sequences are SGDLS and YYNGEE. This CDR3 has 15 amino acids. With 3 bases clipped from V and 4 bases from J, the junction kept 7 bases outside the gene matches. CDR3 in amino acids: CASSAQGAGADTQYF. The CDR3 DNA reads as TGTGCCAGCAGCGCCCAGGGGGCCGGGGCAGATACGCAGTATTTT. The entire variable domain, with the rest obtained from reference TRBV9 and TRBJ2-3, is as follows: DSGVTQTPKHLITATGQRVTLRCSPRSGDLSVYWYQQSLDQGLQFLIQYYNGEERAKGNILERFSAQQFPDLHSELNLSSLELGDSALYFCASSAQGAGADTQYFGPGTRLTVL.

This clone was recorded only once. The chain recombines TRBV6-5 with TRBJ2-7; 9 positions agree with TRBD1. The germline CDR1 and CDR2 sequences are MNHEY and SVGAGI. CDR3 size: 15 residues. V shed 6 bases, J shed 2 bases, and the junction held 8 bases outside the gene matches. This CDR3 reads CASRAGTGNTYEQYF. DNA for the CDR3: TGTGCCAGCAGAGCGGGGACAGGGAACACCTACGAGCAGTACTTC.

The J gene is TRBJ1-2, the V gene TRBV2; the D gene is possibly TRBD1 (5 bases). Trimming shortened V by 8 bases and J by 7 bases, and 8 bases separated the two germline ends. Germline-derived CDR1 and CDR2 are SNHLY and FYNNEI. This CDR3 has 10 residues. Here the CDR3 DNA reads TGTGCCAGCTGGGGGGGTGGCTACACCTTC. Protein: CASWGGGYTF. The full variable domain, with the rest looked up from reference TRBV2 and TRBJ1-2, is EPEVTQTPSHQVTQMGQEVILRCVPISNHLYFYWYRQILGQKVEFLVSFYNNEISEKSEIFDDQFSVERPDGSNFTLKIRSTKLEDSAMYFCASWGGGYTFGSGTRLTVV.

CDR3 protein: CASSLMGATDTQYF. The CDR3 nucleotides are TGTGCCAGCAGCTTAATGGGGGCTACAGATACGCAGTATTTT. The rearrangement links TRBV7-3 to TRBJ2-3; D is possibly TRBD1 (6 bases). V was cut by 1 base and J by 3 bases, with 8 bases left in between. CDR3 size: 14 residues. Germline CDR1 and CDR2: SGHTA and FQGTGA.

This chain joins TRBV9 and TRBJ2-1, with TRBD2 matching over 14 bases. This CDR3 has 16 amino acids. V dropped 4 bases and J dropped 6; count of bases not matched to a gene: 6. Germline-derived CDR1 and CDR2 are SGDLS and YYNGEE. CDR3 region: CASSPRTSGGFNEQFF. CDR3 DNA: TGTGCCAGCAGCCCTCGGACTAGCGGGGGGTTCAATGAGCAGTTCTTC.

The V call is TRBV6-5, the J call TRBJ1-2, with 7 bases fitting TRBD1. The CDR3 is made up of 12 amino acids. Germline CDR1 MNHEY, CDR2 SVGAGI. V lost 7 bases to trimming and J lost 1 base; unmatched junction nucleotides: 0. The CDR3 DNA follows: TGTGCCAGCACAGGGGGTAACTATGGCTACACCTTC. It codes for CASTGGNYGYTF.

This chain uses TRBV7-3 with TRBJ1-6; 7 positions match TRBD1. Germline loops: CDR1 SGHTA, CDR2 FQGTGA. The CDR3 contains 16 residues. The J segment lost 8 bases and the V segment lost 0 bases, leaving 7 bases of the junction unmatched. In DNA, the CDR3 is TGTGCCAGCAGCTTAACAGGGGGACAGCCATATTCACCCCTCCACTTT. Its protein is CASSLTGGQPYSPLHF.